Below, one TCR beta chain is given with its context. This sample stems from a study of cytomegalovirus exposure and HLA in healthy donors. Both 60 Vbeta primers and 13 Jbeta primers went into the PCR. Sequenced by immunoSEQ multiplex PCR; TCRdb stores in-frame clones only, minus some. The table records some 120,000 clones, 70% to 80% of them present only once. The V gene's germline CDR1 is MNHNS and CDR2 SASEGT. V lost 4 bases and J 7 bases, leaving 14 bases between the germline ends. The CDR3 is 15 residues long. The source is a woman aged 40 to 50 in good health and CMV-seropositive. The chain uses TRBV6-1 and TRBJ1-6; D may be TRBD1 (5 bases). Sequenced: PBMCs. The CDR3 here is CASSVSQGNNSPLHF. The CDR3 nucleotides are TGTGCCAGCAGTGTTTCCCAGGGAAACAATTCACCCCTCCACTTT.